Following are 7 T cell receptor beta chains from one sample sequenced in a study of blood T cell repertoires in COVID-19. Repertoires were generated with immunoSEQ multiplex PCR, while TCRdb's copy carries only in-frame clones and drops some. The table has some 200,000 clones, 65% to 90% seen once. The sequenced material came from PBMCs or T cells enriched from blood (not recorded which). These receptors were obtained from a woman aged 55-75 years with acute COVID-19.

This chain joins TRBV6-5 and TRBJ2-7; 9 nucleotides agree with TRBD1. The germline CDR1 and CDR2 sequences are MNHEY and SVGAGI. The CDR3 runs 13 residues. J lost 4 bases, V lost 4 bases, and 2 bases had no gene match. The CDR3 sequence: CASSSTGGYEQYV. The CDR3 DNA reads TGTGCCAGCAGTTCGACAGGGGGATACGAGCAGTACGTC.

The chain joins TRBV3-1 (or the pseudogene TRBV3-2) to TRBJ2-7, with 8 positions matching TRBD1. The CDR3 extends over 13 amino acids. V lost 6 bases and J lost 3; bases outside the gene matches: 4. Germline V gene sequence: CDR1 LGHDT, CDR2 YNNKEL (reference sequence). CDR3 nucleotides: TGTGCCAGCAGGGACAGGGTTCGCTACGAGCAGTACTTC. Translation: CASRDRVRYEQYF.

V and J are TRBV29-1 and TRBJ1-2; D remains ambiguous. V lost 2 bases and J 7 bases, leaving 14 bases between the germline ends. Germline CDR1 and CDR2: SQVTM and ANQGSEA. The CDR3 covers 13 residues. In DNA, the CDR3 is TGCAGCGTTGAATTTTCGGCGCGGCGTGGCTACACCTTC. Protein sequence: CSVEFSARRGYTF.

V is TRBV5-7 and J is TRBJ2-5; a possible D gene is TRBD1 (6 bases). TRBV5-7 is sorted into the ORF group, with uncertain function. CDR3 size: 16 residues. V lost 3 bases and J 3 bases, leaving 18 bases between the germline ends. The CDR3 DNA sequence: TGTGCCAGCAGCTCGACTACAGGGATAAGGGAAGAGACCCAGTACTTC. Protein product: CASSSTTGIREETQYF.

The CDR3 loop is CASSSDRGHMNTEAFF. The CDR3 nucleotides are TGTGCCAGCAGCTCCGACAGGGGGCATATGAACACTGAAGCTTTCTTT. The chain joins TRBV7-2 to TRBJ1-1; the match to TRBD1 covers 10 bases. Germline loops: CDR1 SGHTA, CDR2 FQGNSA. V dropped 4 bases and J dropped 0; count of bases not matched to a gene: 5. This CDR3 is built from 16 residues.

This sequence joins TRBV9 and TRBJ2-2; 8 nucleotides agree with TRBD1. The trim removed 3 bases at V and 2 bases at J, leaving 6 bases unmatched. The CDR3 loop spans 16 amino acids. Germline CDR1 reads SGDLS; CDR2 reads YYNGEE. This CDR3 reads CASSATGDVNTGELFF. The DNA for the CDR3 is TGTGCCAGCAGCGCGACAGGGGACGTTAACACCGGGGAGCTGTTTTTT. The whole variable domain, filled in from reference TRBV9 and TRBJ2-2, reads DSGVTQTPKHLITATGQRVTLRCSPRSGDLSVYWYQQSLDQGLQFLIQYYNGEERAKGNILERFSAQQFPDLHSELNLSSLELGDSALYFCASSATGDVNTGELFFGEGSRLTVL.

The chain carries TRBV3-1 (or the pseudogene TRBV3-2) and TRBJ1-3, with D perhaps TRBD1 (6 bases). Germline V gives CDR1 LGHDT, CDR2 YNNKEL (reference sequence). The V end lost 6 bases, the J end lost 4 bases, and 16 bases lay between the germline ends. The CDR3 sequence is 15 residues long. CDR3 region: CASSYTSQGGNTIYF. The CDR3 DNA is TGTGCCAGCAGTTACACATCCCAGGGGGGAAACACCATATATTTT.